This TCR beta chain was captured in a study of T cells in Graves' hyperthyroidism and ophthalmopathy. The CDR3 loop spans 17 amino acids. V was trimmed by 5 bases and J by 0 bases, leaving 18 bases between them. Template material for amplifying TCR beta CDR3 regions consisted of RNA transcripts. Primed by the HTBI set, a first-round RT-PCR was run on the TCR CDR3. TCRdb analysed the multiplex PCR reads with MiXCR anew, one entry per CDR3 protein. Among over 120,000 distinct CDR3 sequences listed, approximately 20% were seen once. This clonotype has a count of ten or more. The sample was blood. The clonotype originates from a woman aged 45-65 years with Graves' hyperthyroidism that later progressed to Graves' ophthalmopathy. This sequence joins TRBV12-3 or TRBV12-4 and TRBJ2-3; D assignment may be TRBD1 or TRBD2 (5 bases each). CDR3 amino acids: CASSTHPGGTSTDTQYF. The CDR3 DNA is TGTGCCAGCAGTACACACCCTGGGGGAACTAGCACAGATACGCAGTATTTT.